This is a list of T cell receptor beta chains from one sample in a study of blood T cells in healthy people across ages. TCRdb ran MiXCR on the 5' RACE reads and lists one entry per CDR3 protein. The sample holds 790,000 or so distinct CDR3 sequences; 45% to 70% are singletons and the top ten take 25% to 30%. Sequencing input: blood. The source is a man aged 35-49 years in good health. Both conserved end residues are part of each CDR3. The order of the fields is clone size, J gene, D gene, CDR3 length, V gene, CDR3 protein, CDR3 DNA. D genes are given only for firm matches. The size field is filled for only some rows; it gives once, few, many or a size class.

size: NA; J: TRBJ2-5; D: TRBD1; length: 16; V: TRBV20-1; CDR3: CSALPDIRTGGKTQYF; DNA: TGCAGTGCCCTGCCCGACATTAGGACAGGGGGGAAGACCCAGTACTTC
size: few; J: TRBJ2-7; D: NA; length: 14; V: TRBV13; CDR3: CASSLLIGNYEQYF; DNA: TGTGCCAGCTCCCTCCTGATCGGGAACTACGAGCAGTACTTC
size: NA; J: TRBJ2-1; D: TRBD2; length: 15; V: TRBV12-3/TRBV12-4; CDR3: CASRRSGGAYNEQFF; DNA: TGTGCCAGCAGGAGGAGCGGGGGGGCCTACAATGAGCAGTTCTTC
size: NA; J: TRBJ2-7; D: TRBD2; length: 15; V: TRBV6-2/TRBV6-3; CDR3: CASTNGPSGRYEQYF; DNA: TGTGCCAGCACTAACGGGCCTAGCGGGAGGTACGAGCAGTACTTC
size: NA; J: TRBJ1-4; D: NA; length: 16; V: TRBV7-2; CDR3: CASSLAPPGGGEKLLF; DNA: TGTGCCAGCAGCTTAGCCCCCCCAGGAGGCGGGGAAAAACTGTTGTTT
size: NA; J: TRBJ1-1; D: NA; length: 14; V: TRBV5-1; CDR3: CASSSGTRGTEAFF; DNA: TGCGCCAGCAGCTCCGGGACTCGCGGCACTGAAGCTTTCTTT
size: NA; J: TRBJ2-6; D: TRBD1; length: 16; V: TRBV5-6; CDR3: CASSLQGARGANVLTF; DNA: TGTGCCAGCAGCTTACAGGGGGCTAGAGGGGCCAACGTCCTGACTTTC
size: NA; J: TRBJ2-3; D: NA; length: 17; V: TRBV28; CDR3: CASSLRIGRGRRDTQYF; DNA: TGTGCCAGCAGTTTACGTATTGGCAGGGGCCGAAGGGATACGCAGTATTTT
size: NA; J: TRBJ1-1; D: NA; length: 12; V: TRBV15; CDR3: CATSRVDVEAFF; DNA: TGTGCCACCAGCAGAGTAGACGTAGAAGCTTTCTTT
size: NA; J: TRBJ2-4; D: TRBD1; length: 20; V: TRBV6-2/TRBV6-3; CDR3: CASSQTRDRGPEVTKNIQYF; DNA: TGTGCCAGCAGTCAAACTCGGGACAGGGGCCCTGAGGTGACCAAAAACATTCAGTACTTC
size: many; J: TRBJ2-7; D: NA; length: 12; V: TRBV28; CDR3: CASSLPTYEQYF; DNA: TGTGCCAGCAGCCTTCCGACCTACGAGCAGTACTTC
size: NA; J: TRBJ2-2; D: NA; length: 14; V: TRBV3-1; CDR3: CASSLVQGTGELFF; DNA: TGTGCCAGCAGCCTCGTGCAGGGTACCGGGGAGCTGTTTTTT
size: NA; J: TRBJ1-2; D: TRBD1; length: 15; V: TRBV28; CDR3: CASNLGQGLRYGYTF; DNA: TGTGCCAGCAACCTGGGACAGGGACTCCGTTATGGCTACACCTTC
size: few; J: TRBJ2-5; D: NA; length: 14; V: TRBV7-2; CDR3: CASSLSRIQETQYF; DNA: TGTGCCAGCAGCTTATCACGGATTCAAGAGACCCAGTACTTC
size: NA; J: TRBJ1-1; D: NA; length: 15; V: TRBV6-6; CDR3: CASSPGWGSGTEAFF; DNA: TGTGCCAGCAGTCCCGGGTGGGGATCGGGCACTGAAGCTTTCTTT
size: many; J: TRBJ2-5; D: TRBD1; length: 14; V: TRBV5-1; CDR3: CASSSGQGGETQYF; DNA: TGTGCCAGCAGCTCCGGACAGGGAGGAGAGACCCAGTACTTC
size: NA; J: TRBJ1-1; D: NA; length: 14; V: TRBV2; CDR3: CASSARNRDTEAFF; DNA: TGTGCCAGCAGTGCAAGAAATCGCGACACTGAAGCTTTCTTT
size: few; J: TRBJ2-1; D: NA; length: 14; V: TRBV20-1; CDR3: CSAVGLAAYNEQFF; DNA: TGCAGTGCTGTGGGGCTAGCAGCCTACAATGAGCAGTTCTTC
size: NA; J: TRBJ2-7; D: TRBD1; length: 16; V: TRBV18; CDR3: CASSPFTGTASYGQYF; DNA: TGTGCCAGCTCACCCTTCACCGGGACAGCCTCCTACGGGCAGTACTTC
size: NA; J: TRBJ2-3; D: NA; length: 13; V: TRBV9; CDR3: CASSVLATDTQYF; DNA: TGTGCCAGCAGCGTATTGGCCACAGATACGCAGTATTTT
size: NA; J: TRBJ2-3; D: TRBD2; length: 15; V: TRBV7-9; CDR3: CASSFSGTRRDTQYF; DNA: TGTGCCAGCAGCTTCAGCGGGACCAGGCGGGATACGCAGTATTTT
size: NA; J: TRBJ1-6; D: NA; length: 16; V: TRBV11-2; CDR3: CASSSPPSGGNSPLHF; DNA: TGTGCCAGCAGCTCGCCGCCATCCGGCGGCAATTCACCCCTCCACTTT
size: NA; J: TRBJ1-1; D: NA; length: 11; V: TRBV7-2; CDR3: CASTGDNEAFF; DNA: TGTGCCAGCACCGGGGACAATGAAGCTTTCTTT
size: many; J: TRBJ2-3; D: NA; length: 15; V: TRBV7-3; CDR3: CASSLLAASTDTQYF; DNA: TGTGCCAGCAGCTTACTAGCTGCTAGCACAGATACGCAGTATTTT
size: NA; J: TRBJ1-5; D: NA; length: 15; V: TRBV5-1; CDR3: CASSLGGQGNQPQHF; DNA: TGCGCCAGCAGCTTGGGGGGCCAGGGTAATCAGCCCCAGCATTTT
size: NA; J: TRBJ2-7; D: TRBD2; length: 14; V: TRBV6-1; CDR3: CASSVASGGYEQYF; DNA: TGTGCCAGCAGTGTCGCTAGCGGGGGGTACGAGCAGTACTTC
size: NA; J: TRBJ2-3; D: NA; length: 15; V: TRBV28; CDR3: CASSLEGPPLDTQYF; DNA: TGTGCCAGCAGTTTAGAAGGGCCCCCCCTAGATACGCAGTATTTT
size: many; J: TRBJ2-7; D: TRBD2; length: 15; V: TRBV29-1; CDR3: CSVEGRTSGSYEQYF; DNA: TGCAGCGTTGAAGGCAGGACTAGCGGCTCCTACGAGCAGTACTTC
size: NA; J: TRBJ2-7; D: TRBD1; length: 17; V: TRBV20-1; CDR3: CSARPRVPQGAFDEQYF; DNA: TGCAGTGCCCGTCCTCGCGTCCCGCAGGGGGCGTTCGACGAGCAGTACTTC
size: NA; J: TRBJ2-1; D: NA; length: 15; V: TRBV11-3; CDR3: CASSCQGLINNEQSF; DNA: TGTGCCAGCAGCTGCCAGGGTTTAATCAACAATGAGCAGTCCTTC
size: NA; J: TRBJ1-5; D: NA; length: 14; V: TRBV6-6; CDR3: CASSGDFGKQPQHF; DNA: TGTGCCAGCAGTGGTGACTTTGGGAAACAGCCCCAGCATTTT
size: NA; J: TRBJ1-5; D: NA; length: 16; V: TRBV6-7; CDR3: CASSYGTPYSNQPQHF; DNA: TGTGCCAGCAGTTACGGGACACCGTATAGCAATCAGCCCCAGCATTTT
size: few; J: TRBJ2-3; D: TRBD2; length: 14; V: TRBV20-1; CDR3: CSAPHGRVEDTQYF; DNA: TGCAGTGCTCCCCACGGGAGGGTTGAAGATACGCAGTATTTT
size: NA; J: TRBJ2-7; D: TRBD2; length: 14; V: TRBV9; CDR3: CASSVEVRGNEQYF; DNA: TGTGCCAGCAGCGTAGAGGTGCGGGGGAACGAGCAGTACTTC
size: NA; J: TRBJ2-3; D: TRBD1; length: 16; V: TRBV6-5; CDR3: CASSLGTDDSTDTQYF; DNA: TGTGCCAGCAGCCTCGGGACAGACGATAGCACAGATACGCAGTATTTT
size: NA; J: TRBJ2-3; D: NA; length: 11; V: TRBV20-1; CDR3: CSARATDTQYF; DNA: TGCAGTGCTAGGGCCACAGATACGCAGTATTTT
size: NA; J: TRBJ2-7; D: NA; length: 12; V: TRBV10-3; CDR3: CAISEGRCEQYF; DNA: TGTGCCATCAGTGAAGGGCGGTGCGAGCAGTACTTC